These T cell receptor beta chains were read from a single sample in a study of T-cell memory formation after mild COVID-19. TCRdb re-called the 5' RACE reads with MiXCR, one entry per CDR3 protein. The sample comprises approximately 560,000 distinct CDR3 sequences, around 16% of which are singletons, and roughly 8.2% rests with the top ten. Material: PBMCs or a T cell subset sorted from them (not recorded which). These receptors all come from an adult woman who had mild COVID-19 (a few samples of this study predate the infection). Cell type and time point are not known. Both conserved end residues are trimmed from each CDR3. A D gene is named only where the DNA matches it firmly.

NA	TRBV10-3	TRBJ1-2	AISESAYGYT
TRBD2	TRBV30	TRBJ2-2	AWRSGSDTGELF
NA	TRBV30	TRBJ1-2	AWSVGQGGSGYT
NA	TRBV20-1	TRBJ1-1	SQGAGGANTEAF
TRBD1	TRBV7-6	TRBJ1-3	ASSSSRGYGNTIY
NA	TRBV12-3/TRBV12-4	TRBJ2-2	ASSLGYDTGELF
NA	TRBV7-2	TRBJ2-7	ASSDRAKDFEQY
NA	TRBV12-3/TRBV12-4	TRBJ2-1	ASTGSDYNEQF
TRBD2	TRBV12-3/TRBV12-4	TRBJ2-1	ASSLRTSGVLNNEQF
NA	TRBV7-3	TRBJ1-3	ASSPSGPGNTIY
NA	TRBV7-2	TRBJ2-7	ASSLWVESYEQY
NA	TRBV21-1	TRBJ2-2	ASSATLEKDTGELF
NA	TRBV12-3/TRBV12-4	TRBJ2-1	ASSLGGSEGNEQF
TRBD2	TRBV7-2	TRBJ2-5	ASSPRTSGRETQY